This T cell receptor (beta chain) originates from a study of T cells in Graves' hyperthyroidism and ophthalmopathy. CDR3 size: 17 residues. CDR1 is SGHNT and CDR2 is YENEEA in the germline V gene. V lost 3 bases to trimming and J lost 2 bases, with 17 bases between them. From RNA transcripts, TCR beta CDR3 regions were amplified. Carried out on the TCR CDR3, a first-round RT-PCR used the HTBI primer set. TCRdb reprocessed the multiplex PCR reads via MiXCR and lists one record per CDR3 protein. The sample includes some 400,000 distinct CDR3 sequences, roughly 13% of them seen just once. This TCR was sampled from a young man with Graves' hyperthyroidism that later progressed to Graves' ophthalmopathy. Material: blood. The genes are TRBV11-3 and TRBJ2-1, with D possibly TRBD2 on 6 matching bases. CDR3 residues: CASSLGHGEAPYNEQFF. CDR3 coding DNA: TGTGCCAGCAGCTTGGGTCATGGGGAGGCGCCCTACAATGAGCAGTTCTTC. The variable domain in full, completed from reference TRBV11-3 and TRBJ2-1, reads EAGVVQSPRYKIIEKKQPVAFWCNPISGHNTLYWYLQNLGQGPELLIRYENEEAVDDSQLPKDRFSAERLKGVDSTLKIQPAELGDSAVYLCASSLGHGEAPYNEQFFGPGTRLTVL.